The rows below give T cell receptor beta chains drawn from one sample of a study of T cells in Graves' hyperthyroidism and ophthalmopathy. TCRdb reprocessed the multiplex PCR reads via MiXCR and lists one record per CDR3 protein. The sample comprises hundreds of thousands of distinct CDR3 sequences, 15% to 20% of which are singletons, and approximately 50% rests with the top ten. Sequencing was performed on blood. These receptors all come from a man in his forties with Graves' ophthalmopathy. The CDR3 runs from the conserved cysteine through the conserved F or W. The order of the fields is clone size, V gene, J gene, D gene, CDR3 DNA, CDR3 protein. D genes are given only for firm matches. Not every row has a clone size; where given, it reads once, few, many or a size class.

clone size: .
V gene: TRBV6-5
J gene: TRBJ2-3
D gene: TRBD1
CDR3 DNA: TGTGCCAGCAGTTCCGGGACAGGGAGGGGAGATACGCAGTATTTT
CDR3 protein: CASSSGTGRGDTQYF

clone size: .
V gene: TRBV28
J gene: TRBJ2-3
D gene: .
CDR3 DNA: TGTGCCAGCAGTTTACTAGCGAACCGGGGAGAGCAGTATTTT
CDR3 protein: CASSLLANRGEQYF

clone size: few
V gene: TRBV30
J gene: TRBJ1-4
D gene: .
CDR3 DNA: TGTGCCTGGAGTTGGGGCTCAAATGAAAAACTGTTTTTT
CDR3 protein: CAWSWGSNEKLFF

clone size: few
V gene: TRBV28
J gene: TRBJ1-1
D gene: .
CDR3 DNA: TGTGCCAGCAGTTTAAACTCATCCCCTCCGAACACTGAAGCTTTCTTT
CDR3 protein: CASSLNSSPPNTEAFF

clone size: few
V gene: TRBV10-3
J gene: TRBJ2-7
D gene: .
CDR3 DNA: TGTGCCATCAGTGAGTCGACCAGCGGTCCTCCTGCCGAGCAGTACTTC
CDR3 protein: CAISESTSGPPAEQYF

clone size: few
V gene: TRBV7-6
J gene: TRBJ2-7
D gene: .
CDR3 DNA: TGTGCCAGCAGAAGACCGAGCGGGTACTTC
CDR3 protein: CASRRPSGYF

clone size: .
V gene: TRBV5-1
J gene: TRBJ1-5
D gene: .
CDR3 DNA: TGCGCCAGCAGCTTGGATGCAAGCAATCAGCCCCAGCATTTT
CDR3 protein: CASSLDASNQPQHF

clone size: many
V gene: TRBV11-2
J gene: TRBJ2-7
D gene: .
CDR3 DNA: TGTGCCAGCAGGGGGGAAACCTACGAGCAGTACTTC
CDR3 protein: CASRGETYEQYF

clone size: many
V gene: TRBV7-2
J gene: TRBJ2-1
D gene: .
CDR3 DNA: TGTGCCAGCAGCCACTACGGGGGAAAGGACTACAATGAGCAGTTCTTC
CDR3 protein: CASSHYGGKDYNEQFF

clone size: .
V gene: TRBV28
J gene: TRBJ1-4
D gene: TRBD1
CDR3 DNA: TGTGCCAGCAGTAACCGGGACAGCCGATATGAAAAACTGTTTTTT
CDR3 protein: CASSNRDSRYEKLFF

clone size: many
V gene: TRBV7-9
J gene: TRBJ2-1
D gene: .
CDR3 DNA: TGTGCCAGCAGCTTAGGATCAGGGGCACACAATGAGCAGTTCTTC
CDR3 protein: CASSLGSGAHNEQFF

clone size: .
V gene: TRBV13
J gene: TRBJ2-3
D gene: .
CDR3 DNA: TGTGCCAGCAGCTTTTCGGGGGCGCACACAGATACGCAGTATTTT
CDR3 protein: CASSFSGAHTDTQYF

clone size: .
V gene: TRBV5-1
J gene: TRBJ1-4
D gene: TRBD1
CDR3 DNA: TGCGCCAGCAGCGCCAGCGCTACCGGGACAGGGGGTGAAAAACTGTTTTTT
CDR3 protein: CASSASATGTGGEKLFF

clone size: .
V gene: TRBV15
J gene: TRBJ2-7
D gene: TRBD2
CDR3 DNA: TGTGGCACCAGCGTTAGCGGGAAGTTAGCCTACGAGCAGTACTTC
CDR3 protein: CGTSVSGKLAYEQYF

clone size: .
V gene: TRBV19
J gene: TRBJ1-1
D gene: TRBD1
CDR3 DNA: TGTGCCAGTAAGTTAGACAGGGGCGTCCCTGAAGCTTTCTTT
CDR3 protein: CASKLDRGVPEAFF

clone size: .
V gene: TRBV29-1
J gene: TRBJ2-1
D gene: .
CDR3 DNA: TGCAGCGTTCTCGGTAGCGACCCCTACAATGAGCAGTTCTTC
CDR3 protein: CSVLGSDPYNEQFF

clone size: few
V gene: TRBV7-8
J gene: TRBJ1-3
D gene: .
CDR3 DNA: TGTGCCAGCAGTTACAACCCCGCCGGCCCCTCTGGAAACACCATATATTTT
CDR3 protein: CASSYNPAGPSGNTIYF

clone size: few
V gene: TRBV7-2
J gene: TRBJ2-1
D gene: .
CDR3 DNA: TGTGCCAGCAGCTTAGCCGACAGAGACAATGAGCAGTTCTTC
CDR3 protein: CASSLADRDNEQFF